These 26 T cell receptor beta chains came from one sample sequenced in a study of control samples from healthy donors and cancer patients. Only in-frame clones appear in the TCRdb table, and some are missing; sequencing was by immunoSEQ multiplex PCR. The sample comprises some 130,000 clones, around 92% of which are singletons, and approximately 2% rests with the top ten. Material: blood. The receptors shown here come from a woman aged 45-59 years in good health.

This chain connects TRBV19 to TRBJ1-3; unclear D gene. The CDR3 runs 15 residues. Germline CDR1 is LNHDA and CDR2 is SQIVND (reference sequence). Trimming took off 4 bases at V and 0 bases at J, with 10 bases between the two ends. The DNA of the CDR3 is TGTGCCAGTAGTACGGACGGGAGCTCTGGAAACACCATATATTTT. It yields the protein CASSTDGSSGNTIYF.

The CDR3 coding sequence is TGTGCTAGTGGTTTGGACGGTCAAGCTGAAGCTTTCTTT. This sequence encodes CASGLDGQAEAFF. The V call is TRBV12-5, the J call TRBJ1-1; D unclear. Per germline, CDR1 LGHNT and CDR2 FRNRAP. The CDR3 totals 13 residues. Trimming removed 1 base from V and 6 bases from J, with 9 bases in between.

The rearrangement uses TRBV6-1 and TRBJ2-5; D is unclear. Germline assignment: CDR1 MNHNS and CDR2 SASEGT. CDR3 size: 15 residues. Deletions cut 2 bases from V and 2 bases from J, with 12 bases between. In DNA form, the CDR3 reads TGTGCCAGCAGTGAATCCGACCTTCGACAAGAGACCCAGTACTTC. Amino acid sequence: CASSESDLRQETQYF.

This sequence joins TRBV18 and TRBJ1-5; 8 bases are shared with TRBD1. CDR1 KGHSH and CDR2 LQKENI come from the germline V gene. This CDR3 comprises 14 residues. With 6 bases clipped from V and 4 bases from J, the junction kept 5 bases outside the gene matches. The CDR3 coding sequence is TGTGCCAGCTCGCGACAGGGGACTAATCAGCCCCAGCATTTT. Translation: CASSRQGTNQPQHF.

About this clone: The sample has other DNA sequences that encode this CDR3 too. V and J are TRBV11-2 and TRBJ1-5; D not certain. The germline V gene has CDR1 SGHAT and CDR2 FQNNGV. This CDR3 contains 14 residues. Trimming removed 1 base at V and 0 bases at J, with 4 bases between. As DNA, the CDR3 is TGTGCCAGCAGCTTAGGGTCTAGCAATCAGCCCCAGCATTTT. Translating gives CASSLGSSNQPQHF.

Details on this clone: The germline gene is not matched at one end of the junction; a read error may be the cause. The V gene is TRBV2, the J gene TRBJ2-7; D not resolved. CDR3 length equals 11 residues. CDR1 SNHLY and CDR2 FYNNEI come from the germline V gene. In DNA form, the CDR3 reads TGTGCCAGCAGTAAAGCCTACGAGCAGTACTTC. Translated: CASSKAYEQYF. Variable domain in full (rest from reference TRBV2 and TRBJ2-7): EPEVTQTPSHQVTQMGQEVILRCVPISNHLYFYWYRQILGQKVEFLVSFYNNEISEKSEIFDDQFSVERPDGSNFTLKIRSTKLEDSAMYFCASSKAYEQYFGPGTRLTVT.

This clone turned up a few times. The gene calls are TRBV19 and TRBJ1-3, with D perhaps TRBD1 (6 bases). CDR1 is LNHDA and CDR2 is SQIVND in the germline V gene (reference sequence). This CDR3 spans 16 amino acids. V was shortened by 4 bases and J by 0 bases, with 13 bases between the two germline ends. Written as DNA, the CDR3 is TGTGCCAGTAGTACTGCAGGGGTCCGCTCTGGAAACACCATATATTTT. It codes for CASSTAGVRSGNTIYF.

The rearrangement joins TRBV7-9 to TRBJ1-2, with TRBD1 matching over 8 bases. CDR3 length equals 15 residues. CDR1 SEHNR and CDR2 FQNEAQ come from the germline V gene (reference sequence). J lost 4 bases, V lost 5 bases, and 9 bases had no gene match. The CDR3 DNA reads as TGTGCCAGCAGCGCCGGGACAGGAGAGCTCTATGGCTACACCTTC. This codes for CASSAGTGELYGYTF. Variable domain in full (rest from reference TRBV7-9 and TRBJ1-2): DTGVSQNPRHKITKRGQNVTFRCDPISEHNRLYWYRQTLGQGPEFLTYFQNEAQLEKSRLLSDRFSAERPKGSFSTLEIQRTEQGDSAMYLCASSAGTGELYGYTFGSGTRLTVV.

This rearrangement joins TRBV6-6 to TRBJ1-2; D remains ambiguous. The CDR3 length is 15 residues. The V gene's germline CDR1 is MNHNY and CDR2 SVGAGI (reference sequence). The V gene lost 0 bases and the J gene lost 4 bases, with 12 bases spanning the gap. This chain's CDR3 is CASSYSPLIPYGYTF. The CDR3 DNA sequence: TGTGCCAGCAGTTACTCACCGCTAATCCCCTATGGCTACACCTTC.

The J gene is TRBJ2-7, the V gene TRBV7-9; 10 nucleotides line up with TRBD1. This CDR3 is 15 amino acids long. V shed 4 bases and J 4 bases; nucleotides not matched to a gene: 7. Germline V gene lookup returns CDR1 SEHNR and CDR2 FQNEAQ (reference sequence). The CDR3 region has the DNA TGTGCCAGCAGCTCGCCCGGGGACAGGGGATACGAGCAGTACTTC. Translated, it gives CASSSPGDRGYEQYF. The full variable domain, rest sourced from reference TRBV7-9 and TRBJ2-7, is DTGVSQNPRHKITKRGQNVTFRCDPISEHNRLYWYRQTLGQGPEFLTYFQNEAQLEKSRLLSDRFSAERPKGSFSTLEIQRTEQGDSAMYLCASSSPGDRGYEQYFGPGTRLTVT.

V gene TRBV5-1 combines with J gene TRBJ1-2; D unresolved. The germline CDR1 and CDR2 sequences are SGHRS and YFSETQ. The CDR3 is 13 amino acids. The germline V and J ends were trimmed by 1 base and 8 bases, with 12 bases remaining between them. In nucleotides, the CDR3 is TGCGCCAGCAGCTTGACAGTCGGTTGGGGCTACACCTTC. This encodes CASSLTVGWGYTF.

The chain uses TRBV6-5 and TRBJ1-5; D is perhaps TRBD1 (6 bases). V was trimmed by 7 bases and J by 6 bases, leaving 13 bases between them. Germline CDR1 and CDR2: MNHEY and SVGAGI. This CDR3 is 13 amino acids long. As DNA, the CDR3 is TGTGCCAGCAACCAGGGGTTGGGTCAGCCCCAGCATTTT. Protein product: CASNQGLGQPQHF.

V and J are TRBV7-9 and TRBJ2-5; 7 bases map to TRBD1. Trimming took 1 base from V and 1 from J; bases not matched to a gene: 3. Germline CDR1 SEHNR, CDR2 FQNEAQ (reference sequence). The CDR3 has 15 amino acids. The CDR3 nucleotides are TGTGCCAGCAGCTTAGGGGCAGGGGGCCAAGAGACCCAGTACTTC. It specifies CASSLGAGGQETQYF.

This clone was observed once. The chain has TRBV25-1 and TRBJ2-1, with 15 bases lining up with TRBD2. The CDR3 is 15 amino acids. CDR1 and CDR2 from the germline V gene are MGHDK and SYGVNS. Trimming at V came to 5 bases and at J to 9 bases, leaving 5 bases not matched to a gene. CDR3 DNA sequence: TGTGCCAGCAGTCCAAGGGGACTAGCGGGAGGTGAGCAGTTCTTC. Its protein is CASSPRGLAGGEQFF. Supplemented by reference TRBV25-1 and TRBJ2-1, the full variable domain reads EADIYQTPRYLVIGTGKKITLECSQTMGHDKMYWYQQDPGMELHLIHYSYGVNSTEKGDLSSESTVSRIRTEHFPLTLESARPSHTSQYLCASSPRGLAGGEQFFGPGTRLTVL.

This chain uses TRBV7-9 with TRBJ1-1; a weak D match, TRBD1 (5 bases). This CDR3 spans 13 amino acids. V gave up 1 base and J gave up 6 bases, with 9 bases separating them. Germline V gives CDR1 SEHNR, CDR2 FQNEAQ (reference sequence). The CDR3 coding sequence is TGTGCCAGCAGCTTAGTACGGGACGCTGAAGCTTTCTTT. Protein sequence: CASSLVRDAEAFF.

The chain is built from TRBV10-2 and TRBJ2-5, with TRBD2 matching over 8 bases. J lost 1 base, V lost 6 bases, and 7 bases had no gene match. The CDR3 consists of 15 residues. The germline V gene has CDR1 WSHSY and CDR2 SAAADI. CDR3 DNA: TGCGCCAGCAGGCCAACTAGCGGCCGCCAAGAGACCCAGTACTTC. Translating it yields CASRPTSGRQETQYF.

The chain has TRBV4-1 and TRBJ1-4; D gene ambiguous. The CDR3 runs 13 residues. CDR1 MGHRA and CDR2 YSYEKL come from the germline V gene. V dropped 1 base and J dropped 8 bases, with 8 bases sitting between them. In nucleotides, the CDR3 is TGCGCCAGCAGCCAAGGTCAGGCGGAAAAACTGTTTTTT. Protein sequence: CASSQGQAEKLFF.

The genes are TRBV6-6 and TRBJ2-7, with TRBD2 matching over 7 bases. The CDR3 is 13 amino acids. Germline CDR1 and CDR2: MNHNY and SVGAGI (reference sequence). CDR3 bases: TGTGCGACCGGGGAGGGCCGCTCCTACGAGCAGTACTTC. Translated: CATGEGRSYEQYF.

This sequence joins TRBV10-3 and TRBJ2-1, with D possibly TRBD2 on 6 matching bases. This CDR3 region has 12 residues. Germline CDR1 is ENHRY and CDR2 is SYGVKD. Trimming took off 4 bases at V and 8 bases at J, with 9 bases between the two ends. In nucleotides, the CDR3 is TGTGCCATCAGTGGGGGGGACCATGAGCAGTTCTTC. Translation gives CAISGGDHEQFF.

V gene TRBV14 combines with J gene TRBJ1-6; D gene ambiguous. The CDR3 is made up of 16 amino acids. With 2 bases removed from V and 0 bases from J, the gap between germline ends came to 8 bases. In germline, CDR1 is SGHDN, CDR2 FVKESK. The CDR3 nucleotides read TGTGCCAGCAGCCAATATGTGAGCTCCTATAATTCACCCCTCCACTTT. As protein: CASSQYVSSYNSPLHF.

The rearrangement links TRBV3-1 (or the pseudogene TRBV3-2) to TRBJ2-5; a possible D gene is TRBD1 (6 bases). Germline CDR1 reads LGHDT; CDR2 reads YNNKEL (reference sequence). CDR3 length: 15 residues. V lost 0 bases and J lost 4, with 12 bases in between. The CDR3 DNA sequence: TGTGCCAGCAGCCAAGATTTAGCAGGGGCAGAGACCCAGTACTTC. It codes for CASSQDLAGAETQYF.

The chain carries TRBV20-1 and TRBJ2-7; D is ambiguous. Germline V gives CDR1 DFQATT, CDR2 SNEGSKA (reference sequence). Deletions cut 3 bases from V and 2 bases from J, with 2 bases between. The CDR3 is made up of 10 amino acids. CDR3 in amino acids: CSASAYEQYF. The CDR3 nucleotides read TGCAGTGCTAGTGCCTACGAGCAGTACTTC.

The J gene is TRBJ2-1, the V gene TRBV19; 8 bases line up with TRBD2. The CDR3 has 15 amino acids. Germline V gene sequence: CDR1 LNHDA, CDR2 SQIVND (reference sequence). V lost 3 bases, J lost 9 bases, and 10 bases stayed unmatched. The CDR3 DNA is TGTGCCAGTAGTATGCCGGGACTAGAAGGGTTTGAGCAGTTCTTC. This gives the protein CASSMPGLEGFEQFF.

The chain links TRBV6-5 to TRBJ2-7, with a weak D call TRBD1 (6 bases). CDR1 MNHEY and CDR2 SVGAGI come from the germline V gene. Trimming stripped 0 bases from V and 1 base from J, with 7 bases between. This CDR3 comprises 14 residues. DNA for the CDR3: TGTGCCAGCAGTTACTCTCAGGGGTCCTACGAGCAGTACTTC. Translating it yields CASSYSQGSYEQYF.

The chain combines TRBV28 with TRBJ2-1, with 9 positions matching TRBD2. CDR1 and CDR2 (germline): MDHEN, SYDVKM. The trim removed 4 bases at V and 8 bases at J, leaving 12 bases unmatched. This CDR3 region has 16 residues. CDR3 nucleotides: TGTGCCAGCAGTTCGGTCCCTAGCGGGATTTTTCATGAGCAGTTCTTC. It yields the protein CASSSVPSGIFHEQFF.

The chain uses TRBV19 and TRBJ1-2, with 7 bases fitting TRBD1. V dropped 5 bases and J dropped 4; count of bases not matched to a gene: 1. The germline V gene has CDR1 LNHDA and CDR2 SQIVND (reference sequence). The CDR3 runs to 12 residues. CDR3 nucleotide sequence: TGTGCCAGTAGTGGACAGGTCTATGGCTACACCTTC. Translating it yields CASSGQVYGYTF.